A single sample is the source of the 9 T cell receptor beta chains below, sequenced in a study of molecular identifiers for immune sequencing clone quantification. MiXCR, applied by TCRdb to the PCR reads, yields one record per CDR3 protein. The sample yields fewer than 100,000 distinct CDR3 sequences, about 21% seen once. The sample taken for sequencing was naive CD8+ T cells from blood, with Jurkat cell RNA spiked in. Subset specified: FACS-sorted CD8+CD4-CCR7+CD45RA+ naive T cells. These receptors originate from a human donor in good health. Some libraries in this study had Jurkat cell RNA spiked in.

This clonotype was recorded at least ten times. The J gene is TRBJ1-5, the V gene TRBV6-1; TRBD1 agrees at 8 bases. Germline V lookup: CDR1 MNHNS, CDR2 SASEGT. This CDR3 spans 18 amino acids. Germline trimming cut 4 bases from V and 0 bases from J; bases unmatched to any gene: 11. CDR3 bases: TGTGCCAGCAGTGTATCGAGACAGGGGACGCTTAGCAATCAGCCCCAGCATTTT. As protein: CASSVSRQGTLSNQPQHF.

This clonotype was picked up many times. This rearrangement joins TRBV3-1 to TRBJ2-3; 7 nucleotides agree with TRBD2. In germline, CDR1 is LGHDT, CDR2 YNNKEL (reference sequence). There are 14 residues in the CDR3. V shed 4 bases, J shed 2 bases, and the junction held 3 bases outside the gene matches. CDR3 DNA sequence: TGTGCCAGCAGCCGAGGACTAGACACAGATACGCAGTATTTT. Its translation: CASSRGLDTDTQYF.

This clonotype was counted many times. In nucleotides, the CDR3 is TGCAGTGCTACTGGTGGTAGCGGGAGAGGAACAGATACGCAGTATTTT. Encoded protein: CSATGGSGRGTDTQYF. The chain is built from TRBV20-1 and TRBJ2-3; 9 bases are a match to TRBD2. The CDR3 has 16 residues. CDR1 and CDR2 from the germline V gene are DFQATT and SNEGSKA (reference sequence). Germline trimming cut 4 bases from V and 3 bases from J; bases unmatched to any gene: 11.

This clonotype has ten or more counts. CDR3 loop: CASSYESYGYTF. In nucleotides, the CDR3 is TGTGCCAGCAGTTATGAGTCCTATGGCTACACCTTC. The rearrangement uses TRBV6-2 or TRBV6-3 and TRBJ1-2; D is undetermined. CDR1 is MNHEY and CDR2 is SVGEGT in the germline V gene. This CDR3 is 12 amino acids long. Between the trimmed V and J ends, which lost 3 bases and 4 bases, there was a span of 6 bases.

CDR3 sequence: CASSQGSGETQYF. The CDR3 DNA reads as TGTGCCAGCAGTCAGGGCTCAGGAGAGACCCAGTACTTC. The chain carries TRBV12-3 or TRBV12-4 and TRBJ2-5, with D perhaps TRBD1 (5 bases). Trimming cost V 5 bases and J 4 bases, with 11 bases left between them. This CDR3 comprises 13 residues.

Turning to this clonotype: A read error may be the cause here, since a much bigger clone is one base away. It is unclear where the CDR3 begins or ends on the DNA, so no DNA is shown, and the CDR3 is as TCRdb lists it. The gene calls are TRBV6-2 or TRBV6-3 and TRBJ1-2. The CDR3 length equals 11 residues, ends included. Germline V gene sequence: CDR1 MNHEY, CDR2 SVGEGT. CDR3 amino acids: CATGSNYGCTF.

This clonotype was counted at least ten times. This chain connects TRBV7-2 to TRBJ2-1; weak D call: TRBD2 (5 bases). The CDR3 has 15 amino acids. V was trimmed by 1 base and J by 6 bases, leaving 13 bases between them. Germline V gene sequence: CDR1 SGHTA, CDR2 FQGNSA. This CDR3 is CASSLGGYLFNEQFF. CDR3 sequence (DNA): TGTGCCAGCAGCTTAGGAGGGTATCTCTTCAATGAGCAGTTCTTC. The whole variable domain, filled in from reference TRBV7-2 and TRBJ2-1, reads GAGVSQSPSNKVTEKGKDVELRCDPISGHTALYWYRQSLGQGLEFLIYFQGNSAPDKSGLPSDRFSAERTGGSVSTLTIQRTQQEDSAVYLCASSLGGYLFNEQFFGPGTRLTVL.

Regarding this clonotype: It is likely a read error, because the conserved phenylalanine at the end of the CDR3 is missing. The V gene is TRBV6-2 or TRBV6-3, the J gene TRBJ1-5; the match to TRBD1 covers 9 bases. With 2 bases clipped from V and 2 bases from J, the junction kept 10 bases outside the gene matches. The CDR3 spans 18 residues. Germline V gene sequence: CDR1 MNHEY, CDR2 SVGEGT. CDR3: CASSYTGQGFIGNQPQHY. The CDR3 DNA follows: TGTGCCAGCAGTTACACGGGACAGGGTTTTATTGGCAATCAGCCCCAGCATTAT.

This clonotype was recorded many times. The rearrangement uses TRBV7-6 and TRBJ2-3; D may correspond to TRBD1 or TRBD2 (6 bases each). The V gene lost 2 bases and the J gene lost 6 bases, with 21 bases spanning the gap. Germline assignment: CDR1 SGHVS and CDR2 FNYEAQ. The CDR3 sequence is 17 residues long. The CDR3 loop reads CASSLSFRGALHDTQYF. The CDR3 region has the DNA TGTGCCAGCAGCTTAAGTTTTAGGGGGGCCCTCCACGATACGCAGTATTTT. Based on the CDR3 plus reference TRBV7-6 and TRBJ2-3, the full variable domain is GAGVSQSPRYKVTKRGQDVALRCDPISGHVSLYWYRQALGQGPEFLTYFNYEAQQDKSGLPNDRFSAERPEGSISTLTIQRTEQRDSAMYRCASSLSFRGALHDTQYFGPGTRLTVL.